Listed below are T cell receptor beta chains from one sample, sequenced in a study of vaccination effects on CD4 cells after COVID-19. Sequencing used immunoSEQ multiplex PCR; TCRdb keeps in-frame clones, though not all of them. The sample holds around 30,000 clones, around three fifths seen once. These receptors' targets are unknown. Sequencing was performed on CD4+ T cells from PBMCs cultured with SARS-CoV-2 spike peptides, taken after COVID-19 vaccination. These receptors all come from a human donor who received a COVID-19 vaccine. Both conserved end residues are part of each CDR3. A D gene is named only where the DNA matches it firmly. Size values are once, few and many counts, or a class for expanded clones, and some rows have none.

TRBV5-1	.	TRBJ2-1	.	TGCGCCAGCAGCTTGGTGAGGGGATTTGGCAATGAGCAGTTCTTC	CASSLVRGFGNEQFF
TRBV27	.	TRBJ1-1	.	TGTGCCAGCAGTTTCAGGGCCGGACCTGAAGCTTTCTTT	CASSFRAGPEAFF
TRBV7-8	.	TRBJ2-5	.	TGTGCCAGCAGCTTAAGCCCCACGGTGACCCAGTACTTC	CASSLSPTVTQYF
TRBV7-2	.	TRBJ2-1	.	TGTGCCAGCAGCTTATTCCCCGGGAGCTCCATCTATGAGCAGTTCTTC	CASSLFPGSSIYEQFF
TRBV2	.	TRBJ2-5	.	TGTGCCAGCAGGGCTGGATACCAAGAGACCCAGTACTTC	CASRAGYQETQYF
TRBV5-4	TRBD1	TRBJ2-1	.	TGTGCCAGCAGTTATTCGACAGGGGCCCAAAGCTCCTACAATGAGCAGTTCTTC	CASSYSTGAQSSYNEQFF
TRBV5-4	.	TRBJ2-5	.	TGTGCCAGCAGCTTAGTCCCTAGCGAGACCCAGTACTTC	CASSLVPSETQYF
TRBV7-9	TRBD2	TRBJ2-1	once	TGTGCCAGCAGCCCTTTGCGGGGGGCAGATTCTGAACTGGTACTCGAGCAGTTCTTC	CASSPLRGADSELVLEQFF
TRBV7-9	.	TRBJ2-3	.	TGTGCCAGCAGCTTAGGGGGACTCCTCACAGATACGCAGTATTTT	CASSLGGLLTDTQYF
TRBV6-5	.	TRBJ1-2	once	TGTGCCCATAACGCAGGGAGGTGGTTTTATGGCTACACCTTC	CAHNAGRWFYGYTF
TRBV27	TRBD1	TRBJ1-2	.	TGTGCCAGCAGTCAAAACCGACCACGGACAGGGAACGGCTACACCTTC	CASSQNRPRTGNGYTF
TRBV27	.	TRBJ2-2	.	TGTGCCAGCAGCTTACGGACTCGGAACACCGGGGAGCTGTTTTTT	CASSLRTRNTGELFF
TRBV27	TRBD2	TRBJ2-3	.	TGTGCCAGCACACCCCAAAGACTAGCGGGAGGGGGCACAGATACGCAGTATTTT	CASTPQRLAGGGTDTQYF
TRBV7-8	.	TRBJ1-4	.	TGTGCCAGCAGCTTAGGAGCAACTAATGAAAAACTGTTTTTT	CASSLGATNEKLFF
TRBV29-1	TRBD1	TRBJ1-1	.	TGCAGCGTTTCACATACCGGGACAGGGAACACTGAAGCTTTCTTT	CSVSHTGTGNTEAFF
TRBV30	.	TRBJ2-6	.	TGTGCCTGGAGGGGGTCTGGGGCCAACGTCCTGACTTTC	CAWRGSGANVLTF
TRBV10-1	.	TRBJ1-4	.	TGCGCCAGCAGTGAGTTCCTTGGCGAGGATTTGTTTTTT	CASSEFLGEDLFF
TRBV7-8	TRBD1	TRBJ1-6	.	TGTGCCAGCAGCCAGGACAGGGATTCCTATAATTCACCCCTCCACTTT	CASSQDRDSYNSPLHF
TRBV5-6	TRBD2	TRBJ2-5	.	TGTGCCAGCAGCTTGCGGTCTCTAGCGGGAGGGCAGGAGACCCAGTACTTC	CASSLRSLAGGQETQYF
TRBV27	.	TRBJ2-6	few	TGTGCCAGCAGTTTATATCAGGGATCGGGGGCCAACGTCCTGACTTTC	CASSLYQGSGANVLTF
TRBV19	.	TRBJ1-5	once	TGTGCCAGTAGTGTAGGCCTTTATAGCAATCAGCCCCAGCATTTT	CASSVGLYSNQPQHF
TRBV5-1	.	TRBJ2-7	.	TGCGCCAGCAGCTTCGCAGCGTCCTACGAGCAGTACTTC	CASSFAASYEQYF
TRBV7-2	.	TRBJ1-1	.	TGTGCCAGCAGCTTAGGACAGATGAACACTGAAGCTTTCTTT	CASSLGQMNTEAFF
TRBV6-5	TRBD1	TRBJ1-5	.	TGTGCCAGCATGGGACAGGCGAGCAATCAGCCCCAGCATTTT	CASMGQASNQPQHF
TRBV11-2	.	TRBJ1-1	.	TGTGCCAGCAGCTTGGGGGTATTTCTCACTGAAGCTTTCTTT	CASSLGVFLTEAFF
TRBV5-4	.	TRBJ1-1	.	TGTGCCAGCAGCGTTATAGGAACCACTGAAGCTTTCTTT	CASSVIGTTEAFF
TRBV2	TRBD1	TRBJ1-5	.	TGTGCCAGCAACCTAGGGGGCCAGCCCCAGCATTTT	CASNLGGQPQHF
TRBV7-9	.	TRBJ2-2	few	TGTGCCAGCAGACAACAGGGAGGATACACCGGGGAGCTGTTTTTT	CASRQQGGYTGELFF
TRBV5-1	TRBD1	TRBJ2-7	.	TGCGCCAGCAGCGCGGGGACAGGGGTTGGGGAGCAGTACTTC	CASSAGTGVGEQYF
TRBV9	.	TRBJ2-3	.	TGTGCCAGCAGCGAAAGACCAGACTCTAGCACAGATACGCAGTATTTT	CASSERPDSSTDTQYF
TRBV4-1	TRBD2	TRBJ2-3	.	TGCGCCAGCAGCCGCGATTCTAGCGGGGGGCCTACAGATACGCAGTATTTT	CASSRDSSGGPTDTQYF
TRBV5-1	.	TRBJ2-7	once	TGCGCCAGCAGCACCTACCCGGACACAAGTTACGAGCAGTACTTC	CASSTYPDTSYEQYF
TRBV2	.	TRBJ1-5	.	TGTGCCAGCAGTGAGGGAGGGTTTCGCAATCAGCCCCAGCATTTT	CASSEGGFRNQPQHF
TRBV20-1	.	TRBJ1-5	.	TGCAGTGCTAGAGTCGACGGGCCCCAGCATTTT	CSARVDGPQHF
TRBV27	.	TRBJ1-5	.	TGTGCCAGCAGTTTATACGGCAGGGGCCTTGATCAGCCCCAGCATTTT	CASSLYGRGLDQPQHF
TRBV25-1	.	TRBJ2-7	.	TGTGCCAGCAGTGCAGTCCAAGGGGCTTTGGACGAGCAGTACTTC	CASSAVQGALDEQYF
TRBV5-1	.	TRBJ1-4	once	TGCGCCAGCAGAATGCGGCAGGGTTCGACTAATGAAAAACTGTTTTTT	CASRMRQGSTNEKLFF
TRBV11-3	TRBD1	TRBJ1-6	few	TGTGCCAGCAGCTTAGCAGGGGGCAATTCACCCCTCCACTTT	CASSLAGGNSPLHF
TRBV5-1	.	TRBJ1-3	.	TGCGCCAGCAGCCGGGTGGGGTCTGGAAACACCATATATTTT	CASSRVGSGNTIYF
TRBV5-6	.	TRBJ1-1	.	TGTGCCAGCAGCTTGGCCATATATCCGGTTTTCACTGAAGCTTTCTTT	CASSLAIYPVFTEAFF
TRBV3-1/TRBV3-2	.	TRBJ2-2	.	TGTGCCAGCAGCCAAGCGGGAGCGACCGGGGAGCTGTTTTTT	CASSQAGATGELFF
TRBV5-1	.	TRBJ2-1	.	TGCGCCAGCAGCTTGGGACGGGGGTTACTCTACAATGAGCAGTTCTTC	CASSLGRGLLYNEQFF
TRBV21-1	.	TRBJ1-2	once	TGTGCCAGCAACGACAGGGGGCGCAACCATGGCTACACCTTC	CASNDRGRNHGYTF
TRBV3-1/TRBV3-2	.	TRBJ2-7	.	TGTGCCAGCAGCCAAGATGATTACGAGCAGTACTTC	CASSQDDYEQYF
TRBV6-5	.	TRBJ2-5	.	TGTGCCAGCGGTTTGGTATTTCAAGAGACCCAGTACTTC	CASGLVFQETQYF
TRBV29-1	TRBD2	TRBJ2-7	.	TGCAGCGTTGAGCTTCTTAGCGGGAGTACCTCCTACGAGCAGTACTTC	CSVELLSGSTSYEQYF
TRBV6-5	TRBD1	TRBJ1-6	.	TGTGCCAGCAGCGCGGACAGGGGCGGTAATTCACCCCTCCACTTT	CASSADRGGNSPLHF
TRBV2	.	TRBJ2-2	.	TGTGCCAGCAGTGAATTTTTAATGGGTACCGGGGAGCTGTTTTTT	CASSEFLMGTGELFF
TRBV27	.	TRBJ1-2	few	TGTGCCAGCAGTGTAGCTGGGGTAGGGTATGGCTACACCTTC	CASSVAGVGYGYTF
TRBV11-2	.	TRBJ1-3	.	TGTGCCAGCAGCTATGGACTGATCTCTGGAAACACCATATATTTT	CASSYGLISGNTIYF
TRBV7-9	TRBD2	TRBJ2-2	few	TGTGCCAGCAGCTTATCGGGACTAGCGGGACGTGGCACCGGGGAGCTGTTTTTT	CASSLSGLAGRGTGELFF
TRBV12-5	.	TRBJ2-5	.	TGTGCTAGTGGACTACAAGAGACCCAGTACTTC	CASGLQETQYF
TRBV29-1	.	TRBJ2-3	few	TGCAGCGATAAAAGGGGCGATACGCAGTATTTT	CSDKRGDTQYF
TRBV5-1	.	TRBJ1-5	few	TGCGCCAGCAGCTTGGGCGGTGTTAGCAATCAGCCCCAGCATTTT	CASSLGGVSNQPQHF